This TCR beta chain is from a study of T cells in Graves' hyperthyroidism and ophthalmopathy. Points from the study as a whole: Most thyroid clonotypes that were expanded above 0.001 also turned up in blood.

V lost 6 bases and J 2 bases, leaving 13 bases between the germline ends. Germline CDR1 is DFQATT and CDR2 is SNEGSKA (reference sequence). The length of the CDR3 is 13 residues. As to this clonotype: Antigen unknown.

Each patient was aged 18 to 65 and had newly diagnosed hyperthyroidism of under 2 months' duration. Together with thyroid ultrasound, orbital computed tomography, serum thyroxine and TRAb, clinical symptoms were used for diagnoses. The investigators amplified TCR beta CDR3 regions from RNA transcripts. When the TCR CDR3 underwent first-round RT-PCR, the HTBI primer set was used. In TCRdb, the multiplex PCR reads were re-called with MiXCR into one record per CDR3 protein. The table shows hundreds of thousands of distinct CDR3 sequences, with 38% occurring only once. Source material: blood. The sequence was obtained from a man in his late teens or twenties with Graves' hyperthyroidism. V is TRBV20-1 and J is TRBJ1-2, with unresolved D. CDR3 residues: CSAPRRKNYGYTF. The CDR3 bases are TGCAGTGCCCCCCGCAGAAAAAACTATGGCTACACCTTC.